Listed below are T cell receptor beta chains from one sample, sequenced in a study of CD8+CD57+ T cells in acquired aplastic anemia. TCRdb redid the calling of the reads with MiXCR, one entry per CDR3 protein. The sample lists hundreds of thousands of distinct CDR3 sequences; approximately 32% were seen once. Input material: sorted CD4+, CD8+, or CD8+CD57+ T cells (not recorded which) from PBMCs. These receptor sequences come from a human donor with aplastic anemia. Each CDR3 is given with its conserved first and last residue. The D gene is left open where the match is weak. Size tells how often a clone was seen (once, few, many) or the class of an expanded clone, and some rows leave it out.

CDR3aa: CASSEEVTNSLEQYF
CDR3nt: TGTGCCAGCAGCGAGGAAGTGACGAACTCCCTCGAGCAGTACTTC
v_gene: TRBV9
j_gene: TRBJ2-7
abundance: many
d_gene: -

CDR3aa: CSPVPGVTDTQYF
CDR3nt: TGCAGTCCAGTCCCTGGGGTCACAGATACGCAGTATTTT
v_gene: TRBV20-1
j_gene: TRBJ2-3
abundance: few
d_gene: -

CDR3aa: CASSRGGTQETQYF
CDR3nt: TGTGCCAGCAGCCGGGGGGGGACTCAAGAGACCCAGTACTTC
v_gene: TRBV4-2
j_gene: TRBJ2-5
abundance: -
d_gene: TRBD2

CDR3aa: CASSLEDRNTIYF
CDR3nt: TGTGCCAGCAGCTTAGAAGACCGAAACACCATATATTTT
v_gene: TRBV7-6
j_gene: TRBJ1-3
abundance: many
d_gene: -

CDR3aa: CAIKPDRESYNYGYTF
CDR3nt: TGTGCCATCAAGCCCGACAGGGAAAGCTATAACTATGGCTACACCTTC
v_gene: TRBV10-3
j_gene: TRBJ1-2
abundance: many
d_gene: TRBD1

CDR3aa: CASSLAGESTDTQYF
CDR3nt: TGCGCCAGCAGCTTGGCTGGAGAAAGCACAGATACGCAGTATTTT
v_gene: TRBV5-1
j_gene: TRBJ2-3
abundance: -
d_gene: -

CDR3aa: CSARVSLAGLVEQYF
CDR3nt: TGCAGTGCTAGAGTCTCTTTAGCGGGACTCGTCGAGCAGTACTTC
v_gene: TRBV20-1
j_gene: TRBJ2-7
abundance: many
d_gene: TRBD2

CDR3aa: CASSYYNTEAFF
CDR3nt: TGTGCCAGCAGCTATTATAACACTGAAGCCTTCTTT
v_gene: TRBV19
j_gene: TRBJ1-1
abundance: -
d_gene: -

CDR3aa: CASSDGRNSNQPQHF
CDR3nt: TGTGCCAGCAGTGACGGCCGGAATAGCAATCAGCCCCAGCATTTT
v_gene: TRBV2
j_gene: TRBJ1-5
abundance: many
d_gene: -

CDR3aa: CSVETSGGPGEQYF
CDR3nt: TGCAGCGTCGAGACTAGCGGGGGGCCTGGGGAGCAGTACTTC
v_gene: TRBV29-1
j_gene: TRBJ2-7
abundance: -
d_gene: TRBD2

CDR3aa: CASSLQGPLDNSPLHF
CDR3nt: TGTGCCAGCAGCTTACAAGGTCCCTTAGATAATTCACCCCTCCACTTT
v_gene: TRBV11-2
j_gene: TRBJ1-6
abundance: many
d_gene: -

CDR3aa: CSASFGTYNEQFF
CDR3nt: TGCAGTGCTAGTTTTGGGACGTACAATGAGCAGTTCTTC
v_gene: TRBV20-1
j_gene: TRBJ2-1
abundance: many
d_gene: -

CDR3aa: CSARDLSSTDTQYF
CDR3nt: TGCAGTGCTAGAGATCTAAGCAGCACAGATACGCAGTATTTT
v_gene: TRBV20-1
j_gene: TRBJ2-3
abundance: many
d_gene: -

CDR3aa: CASRMRIAVNSPLHF
CDR3nt: TGTGCCAGCAGGATGCGGATAGCCGTTAATTCACCCCTCCACTTT
v_gene: TRBV27
j_gene: TRBJ1-6
abundance: once
d_gene: -

CDR3aa: CASGIEPNTEAFF
CDR3nt: TGTGCCAGCGGTATTGAACCAAACACTGAAGCTTTCTTT
v_gene: TRBV7-6
j_gene: TRBJ1-1
abundance: many
d_gene: -

CDR3aa: CATSDLITTSTDTQYF
CDR3nt: TGTGCCACCAGTGATTTGATTACAACTAGCACAGATACGCAGTATTTT
v_gene: TRBV24-1
j_gene: TRBJ2-3
abundance: many
d_gene: -

CDR3aa: CASTTDREQFF
CDR3nt: TGTGCCAGCACAACAGACCGCGAGCAGTTCTTC
v_gene: TRBV11-2
j_gene: TRBJ2-1
abundance: -
d_gene: -

CDR3aa: CATSDPGTSGKETQYF
CDR3nt: TGTGCCACCAGTGATCCGGGGACTAGCGGTAAAGAGACCCAGTACTTC
v_gene: TRBV24-1
j_gene: TRBJ2-5
abundance: -
d_gene: TRBD2

CDR3aa: CASSQATGDSPLHF
CDR3nt: TGCGCCAGCAGCCAAGCGACAGGGGATTCACCCCTCCACTTT
v_gene: TRBV4-3
j_gene: TRBJ1-6
abundance: many
d_gene: TRBD1

CDR3aa: CATQGRDRGGVEAFF
CDR3nt: TGTGCCACCCAAGGCCGGGACAGGGGCGGCGTGGAGGCTTTCTTT
v_gene: TRBV25-1
j_gene: TRBJ1-1
abundance: once
d_gene: TRBD1

CDR3aa: CASSLLLTGDVGKGYTF
CDR3nt: TGTGCCAGCAGCTTACTGTTAACAGGCGACGTGGGTAAGGGCTACACCTTC
v_gene: TRBV7-8
j_gene: TRBJ1-2
abundance: -
d_gene: -

CDR3aa: CASSQDPRGGTEAFF
CDR3nt: TGTGCCAGCAGCCAAGATCCCAGGGGGGGGACTGAAGCTTTCTTT
v_gene: TRBV14
j_gene: TRBJ1-1
abundance: few
d_gene: TRBD1

CDR3aa: CASSEGRSGNTIYF
CDR3nt: TGTGCCAGCAGTGAAGGCAGATCTGGAAACACCATATATTTT
v_gene: TRBV25-1
j_gene: TRBJ1-3
abundance: -
d_gene: -

CDR3aa: CASSSQIWGQPQHF
CDR3nt: TGTGCCAGCAGTTCCCAAATCTGGGGTCAGCCCCAGCATTTT
v_gene: TRBV27
j_gene: TRBJ1-5
abundance: -
d_gene: -

CDR3aa: CTSIIRSYGYTF
CDR3nt: TGTACCAGCATTATTAGGAGCTATGGCTACACCTTC
v_gene: TRBV2
j_gene: TRBJ1-2
abundance: -
d_gene: -

CDR3aa: CASAANTKRNEAFF
CDR3nt: TGTGCCAGTGCCGCTAACACAAAACGAAATGAAGCTTTCTTT
v_gene: TRBV19
j_gene: TRBJ1-1
abundance: many
d_gene: -

CDR3aa: CARSIQGISFRPQHF
CDR3nt: TGTGCCCGTAGTATACAGGGAATAAGTTTTCGGCCCCAGCATTTT
v_gene: TRBV19
j_gene: TRBJ1-5
abundance: -
d_gene: -

CDR3aa: CASLQTDGLASPLHF
CDR3nt: TGTGCCAGCCTACAGACGGACGGGCTAGCTTCACCCCTCCACTTT
v_gene: TRBV6-1
j_gene: TRBJ1-6
abundance: few
d_gene: -

CDR3aa: CASSLSVQATYEQYF
CDR3nt: TGTGCCAGCAGCTTATCGGTGCAGGCGACCTACGAGCAGTACTTC
v_gene: TRBV7-2
j_gene: TRBJ2-7
abundance: few
d_gene: -

CDR3aa: CASTGGNTNQPQHF
CDR3nt: TGTGCCAGCACTGGGGGGAATACAAATCAGCCCCAGCATTTT
v_gene: TRBV25-1
j_gene: TRBJ1-5
abundance: few
d_gene: -

CDR3aa: CASSLDQGMNTEAFF
CDR3nt: TGCGCCAGCAGCTTGGATCAGGGAATGAACACTGAAGCTTTCTTT
v_gene: TRBV10-1
j_gene: TRBJ1-1
abundance: -
d_gene: -

CDR3aa: CASSISRDSYNEQFF
CDR3nt: TGTGCCAGCAGCATAAGCCGGGACTCCTACAATGAGCAGTTCTTC
v_gene: TRBV25-1
j_gene: TRBJ2-1
abundance: -
d_gene: -

CDR3aa: CSARQDYRSTEAFF
CDR3nt: TGCAGTGCCAGACAGGACTATAGGAGCACTGAAGCTTTCTTT
v_gene: TRBV20-1
j_gene: TRBJ1-1
abundance: many
d_gene: -

CDR3aa: CASTPRAGNTEAFF
CDR3nt: TGTGCCAGCACGCCAAGGGCAGGGAACACTGAAGCTTTCTTT
v_gene: TRBV6-1
j_gene: TRBJ1-1
abundance: -
d_gene: -

CDR3aa: CASSPPGLAASKQFF
CDR3nt: TGTGCCAGCAGCCCCCCGGGACTAGCGGCCTCGAAGCAGTTCTTC
v_gene: TRBV11-2
j_gene: TRBJ2-1
abundance: -
d_gene: TRBD2

CDR3aa: CATSDSWGGERYF
CDR3nt: TGTGCCACCAGTGACTCCTGGGGTGGCGAGCGGTACTTC
v_gene: TRBV24-1
j_gene: TRBJ2-7
abundance: -
d_gene: -

CDR3aa: CASSMGETQYF
CDR3nt: TGTGCCAGTAGTATGGGTGAGACCCAGTACTTC
v_gene: TRBV19
j_gene: TRBJ2-5
abundance: many
d_gene: -

CDR3aa: CSVLDREWTEAFF
CDR3nt: TGCAGCGTCCTGGACAGGGAGTGGACTGAAGCTTTCTTT
v_gene: TRBV29-1
j_gene: TRBJ1-1
abundance: many
d_gene: TRBD1

CDR3aa: CATSAEREGYNEQFF
CDR3nt: TGTGCCACCAGCGCCGAGCGGGAGGGGTACAATGAGCAGTTCTTC
v_gene: TRBV15
j_gene: TRBJ2-1
abundance: many
d_gene: TRBD2

CDR3aa: CAWSWLAGGRETQYF
CDR3nt: TGTGCCTGGAGTTGGCTAGCGGGGGGCCGGGAGACCCAGTACTTC
v_gene: TRBV19
j_gene: TRBJ2-5
abundance: -
d_gene: TRBD2

CDR3aa: CAWSPHRTFTGELFF
CDR3nt: TGTGCCTGGAGTCCCCACAGGACCTTCACCGGGGAGCTGTTTTTT
v_gene: TRBV19
j_gene: TRBJ2-2
abundance: -
d_gene: -

CDR3aa: CASSFAQGGNTIYF
CDR3nt: TGTGCCAGCAGCTTCGCGCAGGGTGGAAACACCATATATTTT
v_gene: TRBV7-9
j_gene: TRBJ1-3
abundance: many
d_gene: -

CDR3aa: CASNLIRGAGTDTQYF
CDR3nt: TGTGCCAGTAACCTTATACGGGGGGCCGGCACAGATACGCAGTATTTT
v_gene: TRBV19
j_gene: TRBJ2-3
abundance: few
d_gene: -

CDR3aa: CASSQRSSSYGYAF
CDR3nt: TGCGCCAGCAGCCAACGGTCAAGCTCATATGGCTACGCCTTC
v_gene: TRBV4-3
j_gene: TRBJ1-2
abundance: -
d_gene: -

CDR3aa: CASSYTIPGTLSPLQPQHF
CDR3nt: TGTGCCAGCAGTTATACTATCCCCGGGACTCTCTCGCCGCTCCAGCCCCAGCATTTT
v_gene: TRBV25-1
j_gene: TRBJ1-5
abundance: few
d_gene: -

CDR3aa: CASTLQDNEQFF
CDR3nt: TGTGCCAGCACCCTACAAGACAATGAGCAGTTCTTC
v_gene: TRBV7-6
j_gene: TRBJ2-1
abundance: few
d_gene: -

CDR3aa: CASSAKPNTEAFF
CDR3nt: TGCGCCAGCAGTGCCAAGCCGAACACTGAAGCTTTCTTT
v_gene: TRBV10-1
j_gene: TRBJ1-1
abundance: many
d_gene: -

CDR3aa: CATSDELQNRGGYTF
CDR3nt: TGTGCCACCAGTGATGAACTCCAAAACAGGGGTGGCTACACCTTC
v_gene: TRBV24-1
j_gene: TRBJ1-2
abundance: -
d_gene: TRBD1

CDR3aa: CAWTRDRKLFF
CDR3nt: TGTGCCTGGACTCGGGACAGAAAACTGTTTTTT
v_gene: TRBV30
j_gene: TRBJ1-4
abundance: -
d_gene: TRBD1

CDR3aa: CASSVGRGGDQPQHF
CDR3nt: TGCGCCAGCAGTGTAGGCCGGGGCGGAGATCAGCCCCAGCATTTT
v_gene: TRBV10-2
j_gene: TRBJ1-5
abundance: -
d_gene: -

CDR3aa: CASRVGGLDQPQHF
CDR3nt: TGTGCCAGCCGGGTGGGGGGCCTGGATCAGCCCCAGCATTTT
v_gene: TRBV2
j_gene: TRBJ1-5
abundance: -
d_gene: -

CDR3aa: CASSAGHHEQYF
CDR3nt: TGCGCCAGCAGCGCTGGACACCACGAGCAGTACTTC
v_gene: TRBV5-1
j_gene: TRBJ2-7
abundance: many
d_gene: -

CDR3aa: CASSLRTSSMRYF
CDR3nt: TGTGCCAGCAGCCTAAGGACTAGCTCGATGCGGTACTTC
v_gene: TRBV5-8
j_gene: TRBJ2-7
abundance: many
d_gene: TRBD2

CDR3aa: CASSQVAYEQYF
CDR3nt: TGTGCCAGCAGCCAAGTTGCATACGAGCAGTACTTC
v_gene: TRBV3-1
j_gene: TRBJ2-7
abundance: many
d_gene: -

CDR3aa: CASSQGPEQFF
CDR3nt: TGTGCCAGCTCACAAGGACCGGAGCAGTTCTTC
v_gene: TRBV24-1
j_gene: TRBJ2-1
abundance: -
d_gene: -

CDR3aa: CASSPEGDRGHEQYF
CDR3nt: TGTGCCAGCAGCCCGGAGGGGGACAGGGGCCACGAGCAGTACTTC
v_gene: TRBV7-3
j_gene: TRBJ2-7
abundance: few
d_gene: TRBD1

CDR3aa: CASSQERRTGYTF
CDR3nt: TGTGCCAGCAGCCAAGAACGACGGACTGGCTACACCTTC
v_gene: TRBV14
j_gene: TRBJ1-2
abundance: many
d_gene: -